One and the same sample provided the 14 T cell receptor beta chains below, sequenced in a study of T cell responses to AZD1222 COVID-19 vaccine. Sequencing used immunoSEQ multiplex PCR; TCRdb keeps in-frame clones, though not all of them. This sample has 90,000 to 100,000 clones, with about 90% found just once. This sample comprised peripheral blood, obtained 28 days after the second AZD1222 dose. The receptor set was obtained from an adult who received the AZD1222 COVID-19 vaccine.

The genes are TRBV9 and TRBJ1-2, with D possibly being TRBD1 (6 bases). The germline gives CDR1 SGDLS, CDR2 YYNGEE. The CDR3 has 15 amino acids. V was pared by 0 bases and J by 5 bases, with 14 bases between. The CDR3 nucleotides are TGTGCCAGCAGCGTAGTGGACAGTAACTATTATGGCTACACCTTC. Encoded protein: CASSVVDSNYYGYTF.

CDR3 sequence (DNA): TGTGCCAGCAGCCGATTCGCTAGCAGGCAAGAGACCCAGTACTTC. It specifies CASSRFASRQETQYF. This sequence joins TRBV3-1 (or the pseudogene TRBV3-2) and TRBJ2-5, with D maybe TRBD2 (5 bases). This CDR3 is 15 amino acids long. V was cut by 4 bases and J by 2 bases, with 14 bases left in between. Germline values: CDR1 LGHDT, CDR2 YNNKEL (reference sequence).

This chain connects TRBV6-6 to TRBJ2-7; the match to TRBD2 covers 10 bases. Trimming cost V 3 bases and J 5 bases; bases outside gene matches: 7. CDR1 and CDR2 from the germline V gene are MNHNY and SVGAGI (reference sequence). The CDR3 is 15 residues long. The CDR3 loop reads CASSYASGSGDEQYF. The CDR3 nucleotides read TGTGCCAGCAGTTATGCTAGCGGGAGTGGAGACGAGCAGTACTTC.

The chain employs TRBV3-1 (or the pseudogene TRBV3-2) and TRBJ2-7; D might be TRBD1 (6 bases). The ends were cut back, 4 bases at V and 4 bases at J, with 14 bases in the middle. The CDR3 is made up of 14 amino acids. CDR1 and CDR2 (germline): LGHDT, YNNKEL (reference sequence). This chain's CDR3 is CASSPPGTRYEQYF. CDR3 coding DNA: TGTGCCAGCAGCCCGCCCGGGACAAGGTACGAGCAGTACTTC.

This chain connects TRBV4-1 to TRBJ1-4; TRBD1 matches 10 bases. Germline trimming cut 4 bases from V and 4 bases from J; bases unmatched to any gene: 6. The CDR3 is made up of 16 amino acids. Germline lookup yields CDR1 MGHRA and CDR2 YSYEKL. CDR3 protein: CASSLTGTGVNEKLFF. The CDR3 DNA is TGCGCCAGCAGCCTCACCGGGACAGGGGTTAATGAAAAACTGTTTTTT.

The CDR3 coding sequence is TGCGCCAGCAGCTTGACAGGGGGTGAAAAACTGTTTTTT. Translating gives CASSLTGGEKLFF. This chain uses TRBV5-1 with TRBJ1-4; 8 bases map to TRBD1. Unmatched junction bases numbered 0, after V lost 1 base and J lost 7 bases. Germline lookup yields CDR1 SGHRS and CDR2 YFSETQ. There are 13 residues in the CDR3.

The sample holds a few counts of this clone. CDR3: CASSLARTSGGTDGELFF. The CDR3 nucleotides are TGTGCCAGCAGCTTAGCCCGGACTAGCGGGGGGACGGACGGGGAGCTGTTTTTT. The chain employs TRBV7-8 and TRBJ2-2; 14 nucleotides agree with TRBD2. This CDR3 contains 18 residues. Unmatched junction bases numbered 7, after V lost 0 bases and J lost 7 bases. In germline, CDR1 is SGHVS, CDR2 FQNEAQ. Variable domain in full (rest from reference TRBV7-8 and TRBJ2-2): GAGVSQSPRYKVAKRGQDVALRCDPISGHVSLFWYQQALGQGPEFLTYFQNEAQLDKSGLPSDRFFAERPEGSVSTLKIQRTQQEDSAVYLCASSLARTSGGTDGELFFGEGSRLTVL.

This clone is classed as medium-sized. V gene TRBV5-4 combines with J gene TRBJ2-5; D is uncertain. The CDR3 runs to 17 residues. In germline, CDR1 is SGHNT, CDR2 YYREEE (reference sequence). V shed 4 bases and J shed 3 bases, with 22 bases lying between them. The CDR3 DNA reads TGTGCCAGCAGCCACCTAGGTTGGGGAACTGATGAAGAGACCCAGTACTTC. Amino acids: CASSHLGWGTDEETQYF. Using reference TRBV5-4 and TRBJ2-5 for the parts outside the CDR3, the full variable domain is ETGVTQSPTHLIKTRGQQVTLRCSSQSGHNTVSWYQQALGQGPQFIFQYYREEENGRGNFPPRFSGLQFPNYSSELNVNALELDDSALYLCASSHLGWGTDEETQYFGPGTRLLVL.

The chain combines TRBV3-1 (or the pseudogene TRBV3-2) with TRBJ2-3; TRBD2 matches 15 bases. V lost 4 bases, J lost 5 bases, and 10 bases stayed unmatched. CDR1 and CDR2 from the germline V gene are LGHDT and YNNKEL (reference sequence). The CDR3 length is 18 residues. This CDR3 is CASSPGLAGGVGGDTQYF. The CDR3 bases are TGTGCCAGCAGCCCGGGACTAGCGGGAGGTGTAGGTGGAGATACGCAGTATTTT.

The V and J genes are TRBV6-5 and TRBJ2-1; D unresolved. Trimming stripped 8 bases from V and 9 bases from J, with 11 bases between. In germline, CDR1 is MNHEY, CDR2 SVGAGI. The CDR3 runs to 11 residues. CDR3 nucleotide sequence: TGTGCCAGCCCGAGTTTTACTGAGCAGTTCTTC. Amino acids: CASPSFTEQFF.

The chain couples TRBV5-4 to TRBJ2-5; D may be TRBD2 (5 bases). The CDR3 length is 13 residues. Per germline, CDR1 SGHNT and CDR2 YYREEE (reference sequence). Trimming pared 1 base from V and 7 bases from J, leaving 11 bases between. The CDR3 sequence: CASSLSLAGTQYF. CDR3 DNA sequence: TGTGCCAGCAGCTTGTCCTTGGCGGGGACCCAGTACTTC.

For the CDR3, the DNA is TGCAGTGCGAACAGCAACTACGAGCAGTACTTC. It is translated as CSANSNYEQYF. J is TRBJ2-7 and V is TRBV20-1; D remains unclear. V gave up 6 bases and J gave up 3 bases, with 9 bases separating them. Germline V gene lookup returns CDR1 DFQATT and CDR2 SNEGSKA (reference sequence). The CDR3 loop spans 11 amino acids.

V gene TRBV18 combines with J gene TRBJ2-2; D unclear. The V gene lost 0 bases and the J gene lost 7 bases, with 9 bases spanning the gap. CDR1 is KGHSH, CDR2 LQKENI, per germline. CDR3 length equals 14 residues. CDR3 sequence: CASSPPQRSGELFF. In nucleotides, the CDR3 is TGTGCCAGCTCACCACCCCAACGAAGCGGGGAGCTGTTTTTT.

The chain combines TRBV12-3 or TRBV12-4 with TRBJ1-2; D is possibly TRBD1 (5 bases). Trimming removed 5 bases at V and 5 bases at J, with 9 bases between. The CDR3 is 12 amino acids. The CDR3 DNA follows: TGTGCCAGCAGTCCGGACACGTATGGCTACACCTTC. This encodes CASSPDTYGYTF.